These T cell receptor beta chains were read from a single sample in a study of blood T cell repertoires in COVID-19. Only in-frame clones appear in the TCRdb table, and some are missing; sequencing was by immunoSEQ multiplex PCR. The top ten clones hold under 6% of a sample with around 70,000 clones, approximately 90% of them seen once. The sample was peripheral blood. Receptors were obtained from a human donor in a cohort sampled during active COVID-19. Both conserved end residues are part of each CDR3. The D gene is left open where the match is weak. Size is omitted from some rows. Given values are once, few, many or a class for expanded clones.

D	V	size	J	CDR3	DNA
-	TRBV7-2	once	TRBJ1-4	CASSSTGGNPNEKLFF	TGTGCCAGCAGCTCAACCGGCGGGAACCCCAATGAAAAACTGTTTTTT
-	TRBV21-1	few	TRBJ2-4	CASMTRNRENIQYF	TGTGCCAGCATGACTCGGAATCGCGAAAACATTCAGTACTTC
-	TRBV3-1/TRBV3-2	-	TRBJ2-3	CASSPWDSTDTQYF	TGTGCCAGCAGCCCCTGGGACTCCACAGATACGCAGTATTTT
TRBD1	TRBV7-6	-	TRBJ2-7	CASSLAPGQGSYEQYF	TGTGCCAGCAGCTTGGCGCCGGGACAGGGGTCGTACGAGCAGTACTTC
TRBD1	TRBV3-1/TRBV3-2	-	TRBJ1-4	CASSLNPTGPNEKLFF	TGTGCCAGCAGCCTTAACCCGACAGGGCCTAATGAAAAACTGTTTTTT
-	TRBV5-1	-	TRBJ2-1	CASSPNYNEQFF	TGCGCCAGCAGCCCAAACTACAATGAGCAGTTCTTC
TRBD1	TRBV9	-	TRBJ1-2	CASSVAALQGAPDYGYTF	TGTGCCAGCAGCGTAGCGGCCTTGCAGGGGGCGCCGGACTATGGCTACACCTTC
-	TRBV5-1	-	TRBJ2-3	CASSLGGAETDTQYF	TGCGCCAGCAGCTTGGGTGGGGCTGAGACAGATACGCAGTATTTT
-	TRBV5-1	-	TRBJ1-1	CASSLSQANTEAFF	TGCGCCAGCAGCTTGTCACAGGCGAACACTGAAGCTTTCTTT
-	TRBV6-5	-	TRBJ1-1	CASSRDTPGWTEAFF	TGTGCCAGCAGCCGGGACACCCCGGGGTGGACTGAAGCTTTCTTT
TRBD2	TRBV5-1	-	TRBJ2-5	CASSIQPLAGGQETQYF	TGCGCCAGCAGCATCCAGCCCCTAGCGGGGGGACAAGAGACCCAGTACTTC
TRBD2	TRBV18	-	TRBJ2-7	CASSPMGVAGVSYEQYF	TGTGCCAGCTCACCGATGGGGGTAGCGGGGGTATCATACGAGCAGTACTTC
-	TRBV29-1	-	TRBJ2-1	CSVKTGVSYNEQFF	TGCAGCGTTAAAACAGGTGTGTCCTACAATGAGCAGTTCTTC
-	TRBV6-6	-	TRBJ2-7	CASSYSTVTYEQYF	TGTGCCAGCAGTTACTCGACAGTGACTTACGAGCAGTACTTC
-	TRBV15	-	TRBJ1-4	CATSRDPRTELNEKLFF	TGTGCCACCAGCAGAGACCCTAGGACAGAACTAAATGAAAAACTGTTTTTT